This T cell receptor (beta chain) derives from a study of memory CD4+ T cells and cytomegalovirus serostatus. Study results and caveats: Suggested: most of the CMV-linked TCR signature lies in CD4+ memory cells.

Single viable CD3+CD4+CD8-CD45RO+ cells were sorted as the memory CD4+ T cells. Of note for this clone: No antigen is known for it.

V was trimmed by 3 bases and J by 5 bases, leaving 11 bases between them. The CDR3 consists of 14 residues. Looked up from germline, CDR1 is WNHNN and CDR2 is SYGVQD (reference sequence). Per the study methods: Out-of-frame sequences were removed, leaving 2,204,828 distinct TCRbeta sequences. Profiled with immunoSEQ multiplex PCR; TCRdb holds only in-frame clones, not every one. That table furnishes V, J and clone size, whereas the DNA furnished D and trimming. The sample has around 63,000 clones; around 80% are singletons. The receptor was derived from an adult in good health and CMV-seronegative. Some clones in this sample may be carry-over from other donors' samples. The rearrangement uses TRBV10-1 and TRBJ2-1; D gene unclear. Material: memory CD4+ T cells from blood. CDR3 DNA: TGCGCCAGCAGTGAAAAAAGGACGAACAATGAGCAGTTCTTC. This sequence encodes CASSEKRTNNEQFF.